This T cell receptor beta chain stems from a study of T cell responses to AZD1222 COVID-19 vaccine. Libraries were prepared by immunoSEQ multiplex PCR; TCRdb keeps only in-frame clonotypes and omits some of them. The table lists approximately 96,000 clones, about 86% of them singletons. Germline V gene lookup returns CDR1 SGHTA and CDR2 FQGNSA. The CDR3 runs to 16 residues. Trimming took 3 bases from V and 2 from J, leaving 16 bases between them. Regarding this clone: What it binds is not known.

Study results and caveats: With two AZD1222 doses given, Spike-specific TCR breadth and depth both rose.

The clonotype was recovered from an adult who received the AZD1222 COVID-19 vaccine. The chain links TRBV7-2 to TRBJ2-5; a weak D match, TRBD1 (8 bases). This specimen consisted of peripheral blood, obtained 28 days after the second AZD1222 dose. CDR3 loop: CASSFYRGGGQETQYF. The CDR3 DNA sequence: TGTGCCAGCAGCTTCTACAGGGGGGGAGGTCAAGAGACCCAGTACTTC.